Listed here are 24 T cell receptor beta chains from one sample, sequenced in a study of blood T cell repertoires in COVID-19. Profiling relied on immunoSEQ multiplex PCR, and the TCRdb table lists in-frame clones only, not all of them. The sample contains 130,000 or so clones, approximately 84% of which appear only once. Specimen: peripheral blood. The receptor source for this set is a woman older than 75 with acute or convalescent COVID-19.

The chain links TRBV4-3 to TRBJ2-3; 8 positions agree with TRBD1. This CDR3 is 16 amino acids long. Germline CDR1 and CDR2: LGHNA and YSLEER. V shed 2 bases and J 3 bases; nucleotides not matched to a gene: 7. CDR3 loop: CASSQNSRGLTDTQYF. The CDR3, as DNA: TGCGCCAGCAGCCAAAACTCCAGGGGGCTGACAGATACGCAGTATTTT.

This clone was seen only a few times. This chain connects TRBV18 to TRBJ2-3; the D gene is possibly TRBD2 (5 bases). Germline assignment: CDR1 KGHSH and CDR2 LQKENI. CDR3 length equals 15 residues. V lost 4 bases and J lost 2, with 13 bases in between. The DNA of the CDR3 is TGTGCCAGCTCACTTGGGCGGGTGCCCACAGATACGCAGTATTTT. Its protein is CASSLGRVPTDTQYF.

V and J are TRBV15 and TRBJ2-7, with 7 bases that match TRBD2. With V trimmed by 4 bases and J by 0 bases, 6 bases remained unmatched. This CDR3 is built from 15 residues. CDR1 is LNHNV, CDR2 YYDKDF, per germline (reference sequence). CDR3 sequence reads: CATSKGSGLSYEQYF. CDR3 in DNA: TGTGCCACCAGCAAAGGTAGCGGGCTCTCCTACGAGCAGTACTTC.

The chain is built from TRBV7-2 and TRBJ2-7; 7 bases are a match to TRBD2. Trimming took 1 base from V and 3 from J; bases not matched to a gene: 3. Germline CDR1 and CDR2: SGHTA and FQGNSA. The CDR3 length is 14 residues. CDR3 protein: CASSLVWTSYEQYF. CDR3 nucleotide sequence: TGTGCCAGCAGCTTAGTCTGGACTAGCTACGAGCAGTACTTC.

The gene calls are TRBV9 and TRBJ2-3; D might be TRBD2 (6 bases). This CDR3 region has 15 residues. Per the germline V gene, CDR1 is SGDLS and CDR2 is YYNGEE. V lost 3 bases and J 0 bases, leaving 11 bases between the germline ends. CDR3 amino acids: CASSGGGESTDTQYF. The CDR3 nucleotides read TGTGCCAGCAGCGGGGGCGGGGAGAGCACAGATACGCAGTATTTT.

The chain carries TRBV5-1 and TRBJ2-1; D is perhaps TRBD2 (6 bases). Germline CDR1 and CDR2: SGHRS and YFSETQ. The CDR3 runs to 15 residues. The V end was cut by 5 bases, the J end by 9 bases, with 21 bases between. The CDR3 spells CASSSASELGGEQFF. For the CDR3, the DNA is TGCGCCAGCAGTTCGGCTAGCGAACTTGGGGGTGAGCAGTTCTTC. Full variable domain (rest looked up from reference TRBV5-1 and TRBJ2-1): KAGVTQTPRYLIKTRGQQVTLSCSPISGHRSVSWYQQTPGQGLQFLFEYFSETQRNKGNFPGRFSGRQFSNSRSEMNVSTLELGDSALYLCASSSASELGGEQFFGPGTRLTVL.

The chain joins TRBV18 to TRBJ2-7; TRBD1 aligns across 7 bases. The CDR3 is 15 residues long. CDR1 is KGHSH, CDR2 LQKENI, per germline. Unmatched junction bases numbered 4, after V lost 2 bases and J lost 0 bases. DNA of the CDR3: TGTGCCAGCTCACCAAGGACAGGTACCTCCTACGAGCAGTACTTC. The encoded protein is CASSPRTGTSYEQYF.

The chain couples TRBV10-3 to TRBJ2-6, with D perhaps matching TRBD1 (6 bases). V lost 4 bases to trimming and J lost 0 bases, with 13 bases between them. This CDR3 contains 17 residues. Germline CDR1 ENHRY, CDR2 SYGVKD. The CDR3 coding sequence is TGTGCCATCAGTGGAAACAGGGTGCGCTCTGGGGCCAACGTCCTGACTTTC. It encodes CAISGNRVRSGANVLTF.

This chain uses TRBV7-9 with TRBJ1-2, with D perhaps matching TRBD1 (5 bases). The V gene's germline CDR1 is SEHNR and CDR2 FQNEAQ (reference sequence). CDR3 length: 15 residues. Trimming pared 4 bases from V and 5 bases from J, leaving 17 bases between. CDR3 nucleotide sequence: TGTGCCAGCAGCTCTATCGACAGAGTCCGGTATGGCTACACCTTC. Protein sequence: CASSSIDRVRYGYTF.

The chain combines TRBV11-2 with TRBJ2-3; the D gene is possibly TRBD2 (5 bases). This CDR3 spans 18 amino acids. Germline assignment: CDR1 SGHAT and CDR2 FQNNGV. Between the trimmed V and J ends, which lost 2 bases and 2 bases, there was a span of 20 bases. CDR3 in amino acids: CASSLLGKLGKFTDTQYF. CDR3 nucleotides: TGTGCCAGCAGCTTATTGGGCAAACTCGGGAAATTCACAGATACGCAGTATTTT. Full variable domain (missing parts from reference TRBV11-2 and TRBJ2-3): EAGVAQSPRYKIIEKRQSVAFWCNPISGHATLYWYQQILGQGPKLLIQFQNNGVVDDSQLPKDRFSAERLKGVDSTLKIQPAKLEDSAVYLCASSLLGKLGKFTDTQYFGPGTRLTVL.

V usage is TRBV29-1 and J usage is TRBJ1-2; D uncertain. The V gene lost 0 bases and the J gene lost 2 bases, with 16 bases spanning the gap. The CDR3 length is 16 residues. Germline V lookup: CDR1 SQVTM, CDR2 ANQGSEA. The CDR3 reads CSVEDVGRVRNYGYTF. For the CDR3, the DNA is TGCAGCGTTGAAGATGTCGGCCGGGTACGCAACTATGGCTACACCTTC.

This rearrangement joins TRBV7-2 to TRBJ2-7, with D possibly TRBD1 on 6 matching bases. V was shortened by 1 base and J by 7 bases, with 14 bases between the two germline ends. Germline-derived CDR1 and CDR2 are SGHTA and FQGNSA. The CDR3 extends over 14 amino acids. The CDR3 region has the DNA TGTGCCAGCAGCTTAGGGGGGCCCCGTCGGGAGCAGTACTTC. As protein: CASSLGGPRREQYF.

The DNA of the CDR3 is TGTGCCAGCAGCGCGTACAATGAGCAGTTCTTC. Encoded protein: CASSAYNEQFF. This sequence joins TRBV14 and TRBJ2-1; D remains unclear. Germline V gene data show CDR1 as SGHDN and CDR2 as FVKESK. With 5 bases removed from V and 4 bases from J, the gap between germline ends came to 3 bases. The CDR3 consists of 11 residues.

The chain has TRBV15 and TRBJ2-7; TRBD1 aligns across 7 bases. V lost 0 bases and J lost 6; bases outside the gene matches: 5. This CDR3 is 14 amino acids long. Germline loops: CDR1 LNHNV, CDR2 YYDKDF (reference sequence). CDR3 DNA: TGTGCCACCAGCAGAGATAAGGGACAGCCCGAGCAGTACTTC. This gives the protein CATSRDKGQPEQYF.

The chain employs TRBV3-1 (or the pseudogene TRBV3-2) and TRBJ2-1; TRBD2 matches at 12 bases. The length of the CDR3 is 19 residues. Germline lookup yields CDR1 LGHDT and CDR2 YNNKEL (reference sequence). The V and J ends lost 1 base and 4 bases, in that order; junction bases with no gene match: 11. Here the CDR3 DNA reads TGTGCCAGCAGCCAAGTAGGGACTAGCGGGTTTGAGTGGTACAATGAGCAGTTCTTC. Amino acid sequence: CASSQVGTSGFEWYNEQFF.

The sample holds a few counts of this clone. This chain links TRBV6-5 with TRBJ1-1; unclear D gene. Germline loops: CDR1 MNHEY, CDR2 SVGAGI. V was shortened by 8 bases and J by 1 base, with 17 bases between the two germline ends. The CDR3 is made up of 15 amino acids. The CDR3 loop is CASARAGLKNTEAFF. Here the CDR3 DNA reads TGTGCCAGCGCAAGGGCGGGTTTGAAGAACACTGAAGCTTTCTTT.

This clone was seen once. This chain uses TRBV5-1 with TRBJ2-3; 7 bases are a match to TRBD2. The V gene's germline CDR1 is SGHRS and CDR2 YFSETQ. This CDR3 comprises 17 residues. V lost 2 bases, J lost 3 bases, and 12 bases stayed unmatched. The CDR3 spells CASSLLASAGATDTQYF. The CDR3 DNA reads as TGCGCCAGCAGCTTACTCGCGAGCGCGGGAGCTACAGATACGCAGTATTTT. Together with reference TRBV5-1 and TRBJ2-3, the CDR3 gives the full variable domain: KAGVTQTPRYLIKTRGQQVTLSCSPISGHRSVSWYQQTPGQGLQFLFEYFSETQRNKGNFPGRFSGRQFSNSRSEMNVSTLELGDSALYLCASSLLASAGATDTQYFGPGTRLTVL.

This clone was counted once. The CDR3 bases are TGTGCCAGCAGCTTAGTGCTAGCGGGAACTGAGCAGTTCTTC. Translated: CASSLVLAGTEQFF. This chain connects TRBV7-6 to TRBJ2-1; 9 bases map to TRBD2. CDR1 SGHVS and CDR2 FNYEAQ come from the germline V gene. V shed 1 base, J shed 9 bases, and the junction held 4 bases outside the gene matches. CDR3 length: 14 amino acids.

The chain joins TRBV7-9 to TRBJ1-6; possible D gene TRBD1, 6 bases. V was clipped by 5 bases and J by 9 bases, with 23 bases between them. The CDR3 spans 17 residues. The germline V gene has CDR1 SEHNR and CDR2 FQNEAQ (reference sequence). The CDR3 is CASSRGAPPPMSSPLHF. The CDR3 DNA sequence: TGTGCCAGCAGCCGGGGGGCTCCACCCCCCATGAGTTCACCCCTCCACTTT.

The chain carries TRBV19 and TRBJ2-3, with 7 bases aligning to TRBD1. Germline V lookup: CDR1 LNHDA, CDR2 SQIVND (reference sequence). The junction had 9 bases not matched to a gene; V was cut back by 5 bases and J by 1 base. The CDR3 is made up of 16 amino acids. As DNA, the CDR3 is TGTGCCAGTAGTTGGGCAGGGACAGTCGGCACAGATACGCAGTATTTT. This encodes CASSWAGTVGTDTQYF.

The genes are TRBV6-2 or TRBV6-3 and TRBJ1-2; unclear D gene. Germline V gene sequence: CDR1 MNHEY, CDR2 SVGEGT. The CDR3 totals 13 residues. The ends were cut back, 0 bases at V and 8 bases at J, with 10 bases in the middle. The CDR3 DNA reads as TGTGCCAGCAGTTACTCCCCGACGGGGGGCTACACCTTC. Encoded protein: CASSYSPTGGYTF.

The rearrangement links TRBV3-1 (or the pseudogene TRBV3-2) to TRBJ1-3, with D tentatively TRBD1 (5 bases). This CDR3 is 15 amino acids long. Trimming took 1 base from V and 2 from J, leaving 9 bases between them. Per germline, CDR1 LGHDT and CDR2 YNNKEL (reference sequence). Here the CDR3 reads CASSQGWGPGNTIYF. CDR3 in DNA: TGTGCCAGCAGCCAAGGGTGGGGCCCTGGAAACACCATATATTTT.

This clone was seen more than once but under ten times. This chain uses TRBV6-2 or TRBV6-3 with TRBJ1-2; 9 bases map to TRBD1. This CDR3 has 18 amino acids. Germline V gene data show CDR1 as MNHEY and CDR2 as SVGEGT. Trimming took 5 bases from V and 1 from J; bases not matched to a gene: 14. CDR3 protein: CASSDGGTGSDVNYGYTF. CDR3 nucleotides: TGTGCCAGCAGTGACGGAGGGACAGGGAGCGATGTTAACTATGGCTACACCTTC.

CDR3 nucleotide sequence: TGTGCCAGCAGCTCCGCCACCGGGACAGGGGGCTATGGCTACACCTTC. This encodes CASSSATGTGGYGYTF. This chain joins TRBV7-2 and TRBJ1-2; TRBD1 agrees at 11 bases. Germline CDR1 and CDR2: SGHTA and FQGNSA. The junction had 8 bases not matched to a gene; V was cut back by 4 bases and J by 4 bases. The CDR3 has 16 residues. Looking up the rest from reference TRBV7-2 and TRBJ1-2 gives the full variable domain: GAGVSQSPSNKVTEKGKDVELRCDPISGHTALYWYRQSLGQGLEFLIYFQGNSAPDKSGLPSDRFSAERTGGSVSTLTIQRTQQEDSAVYLCASSSATGTGGYGYTFGSGTRLTVV.